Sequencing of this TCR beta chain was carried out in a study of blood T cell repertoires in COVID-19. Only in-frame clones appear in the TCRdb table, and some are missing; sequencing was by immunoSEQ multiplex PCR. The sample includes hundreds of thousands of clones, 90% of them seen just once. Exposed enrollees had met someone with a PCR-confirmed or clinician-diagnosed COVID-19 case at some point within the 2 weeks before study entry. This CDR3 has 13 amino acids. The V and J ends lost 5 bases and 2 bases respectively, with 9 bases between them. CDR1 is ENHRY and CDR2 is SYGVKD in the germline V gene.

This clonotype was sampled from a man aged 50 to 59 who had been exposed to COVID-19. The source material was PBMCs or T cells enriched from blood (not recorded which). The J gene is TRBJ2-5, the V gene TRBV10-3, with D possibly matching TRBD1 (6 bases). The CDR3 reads CAISLGAQETQYF. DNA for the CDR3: TGTGCCATCAGTTTGGGGGCACAAGAGACCCAGTACTTC.